What follows describes a single T cell receptor beta chain. Its antigen is as yet unknown. Selected positively for CCR7 and CD45RO-negative, naive CD8 cells excluded terminally differentiated effector memory CD45RA+ cells. This sample is part of a study of shared clonotypes between healthy human individuals. Background on the study: Three CD4 naive, three CD4 memory, two CD8 naive and one CD8 memory plate were used per donor. Study findings and constraints: Investigators expected sequencing depth to affect clonotype sharing among donors. Around 5% of naive CD4 clonotypes were shared across several donors.

Only in-frame clones appear in the TCRdb table, and some are missing; sequencing was by immunoSEQ multiplex PCR. The sample includes about 2.2 million clones, roughly 93% of them seen just once. The receptor's source is a man between 18 and 35 years old in good health. Some clones in this sample may be carry-over from other donors' samples. The sequencing input was naive CD8+ T cells from PBMCs.

The CDR3 DNA follows: TGCGCCAGCAGCCAAGCCCCTGAGGGAGAGGCGCCGAACACCGGGGAGCTGTTTTTT. Translation gives CASSQAPEGEAPNTGELFF. The chain joins TRBV4-3 to TRBJ2-2; a weak D match, TRBD2 (5 bases). This CDR3 region has 19 residues. Germline V gene data show CDR1 as LGHNA and CDR2 as YSLEER. The ends were cut back, 1 base at V and 0 bases at J, with 18 bases in the middle.